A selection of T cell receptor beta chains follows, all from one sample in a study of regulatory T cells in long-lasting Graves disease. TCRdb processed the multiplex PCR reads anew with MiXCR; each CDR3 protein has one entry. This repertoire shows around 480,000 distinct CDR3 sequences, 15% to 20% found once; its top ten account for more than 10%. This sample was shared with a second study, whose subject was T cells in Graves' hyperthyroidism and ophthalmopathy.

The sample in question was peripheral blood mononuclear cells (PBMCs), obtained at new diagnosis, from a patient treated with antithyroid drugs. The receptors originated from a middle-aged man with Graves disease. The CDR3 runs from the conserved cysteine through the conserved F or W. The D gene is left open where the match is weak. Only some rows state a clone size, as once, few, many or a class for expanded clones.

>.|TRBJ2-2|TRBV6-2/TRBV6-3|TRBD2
TGTGCCAGCAGTCGGACTAGCGGAGGGCCGCGCACCGGGGAGCTGTTTTTT
CASSRTSGGPRTGELFF
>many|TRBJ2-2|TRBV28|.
TGTGCCAGCAGTTTACCCCCTTTTCTGCGACCCACCGGGGAGCTGTTTTTT
CASSLPPFLRPTGELFF
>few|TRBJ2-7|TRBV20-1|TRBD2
TGCAGTGCGGACGGACTAGCGGGAGTTGGGCAGTACTTC
CSADGLAGVGQYF
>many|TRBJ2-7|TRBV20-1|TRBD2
TGCAGTGCTTCCGGGACTAACGAGCAGTACTTC
CSASGTNEQYF
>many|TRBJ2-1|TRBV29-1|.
TGCAGCGTCATCCGGGACTCCGGCGGTGAGCAGTTCTTC
CSVIRDSGGEQFF
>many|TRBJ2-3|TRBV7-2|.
TGTGCCAGCAGCCACTCAACCCACGCGCAGTATTTT
CASSHSTHAQYF
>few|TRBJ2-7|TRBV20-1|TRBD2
TGCAGTCCTCGACTAGCGGTTTCCTACGAGCAGTACTTC
CSPRLAVSYEQYF
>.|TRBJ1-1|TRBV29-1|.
TGCAGCGCTGGGGGCAGGGAGTCCACTGAAGCTTTCTTT
CSAGGRESTEAFF
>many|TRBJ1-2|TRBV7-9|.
TGTGCCAGCAGCGCCCCGGGCTATGGCTACACCTTC
CASSAPGYGYTF
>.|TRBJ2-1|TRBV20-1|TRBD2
TGCAGTGCTAGAGTATCGGGACTAGTCGAGAATGAGCAGTTCTTC
CSARVSGLVENEQFF
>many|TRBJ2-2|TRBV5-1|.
TGCGCCAGCAGCGAGTCTGGGGCGTCGGGAGTCTGGACCGGGGAGCTGTTTTTT
CASSESGASGVWTGELFF
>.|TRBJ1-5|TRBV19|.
TGTGCCAGTAGTATCGAAGACAGGACGGGTCAGCCCCAGCATTTT
CASSIEDRTGQPQHF
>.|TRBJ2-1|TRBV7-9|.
TGTGCCAGCAGTGGGGCGGGAATGAGCGAGCAGTTCTTC
CASSGAGMSEQFF
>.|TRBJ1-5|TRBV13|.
TGTGCCAGCAGCCGACTAGCGGGGCAGCCCCAGCATTTT
CASSRLAGQPQHF
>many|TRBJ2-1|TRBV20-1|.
TGCAGTGCCGCACACAGGCAGGGGCAGTTCTTC
CSAAHRQGQFF
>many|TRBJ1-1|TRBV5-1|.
TGCGCCAGCAGCTTGGATGGCGCGAACACTGAAGCTTTCTTT
CASSLDGANTEAFF
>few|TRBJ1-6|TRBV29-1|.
TGCAGCGTCACCGACACTTTGGAGGGGCCCCTCCACTTT
CSVTDTLEGPLHF
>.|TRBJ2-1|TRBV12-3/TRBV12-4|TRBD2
TGTGCCAGCAGTAAAACAAAGACTAGCGTCTCCTACAATGAGCAGTTCTTC
CASSKTKTSVSYNEQFF
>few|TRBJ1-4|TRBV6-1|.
TGTGCCAGCCAGGTTGCAAATGAAAAACTGTTTTTT
CASQVANEKLFF
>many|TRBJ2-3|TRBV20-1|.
TGCAGTGCTAGAGTTCCAGGGCGCACAGATACGCAGTATTTT
CSARVPGRTDTQYF
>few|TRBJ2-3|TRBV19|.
TGTGCCAGTAGTATCACCATCACTTCAGATACGCAGTATTTT
CASSITITSDTQYF
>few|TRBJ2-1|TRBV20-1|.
TGCAGTGCTCACGCCGCGGCGGAAGGGCAGTTCTTC
CSAHAAAEGQFF
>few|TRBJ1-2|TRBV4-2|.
TGTGCCAGCAGCCAAGATAAATGGGACGGTGATGGCTACACCTTC
CASSQDKWDGDGYTF
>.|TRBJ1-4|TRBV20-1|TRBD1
TGCAGTGCCACTCGGGACAGTAATAATGAAAAACTGTTTTTT
CSATRDSNNEKLFF
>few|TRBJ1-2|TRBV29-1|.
TGCAGCGTCCGGGGGACGGCTAACTATGGCTACACCTTC
CSVRGTANYGYTF
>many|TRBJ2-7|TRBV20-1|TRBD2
TGCAGTGCTCAACTTTCGACTAGCAGGGACGAGCAGTACTTC
CSAQLSTSRDEQYF
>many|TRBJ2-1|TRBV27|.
TGTGCCACCTGGGACTTATACAATGAGCAGTTCTTC
CATWDLYNEQFF
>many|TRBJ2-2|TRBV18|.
TGTGCCAGCTCACCGCAGACAAGAACCGGGGAGCTGTTTTTT
CASSPQTRTGELFF
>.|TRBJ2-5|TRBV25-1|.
TGTGCCAGCAGTCAACAGGTTTGGGAGACCCAGTACTTC
CASSQQVWETQYF
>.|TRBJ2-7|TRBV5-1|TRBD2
TGCGCCAGCACATTGGCGGGGGGAAGTTCCTACGAGCAGTACTTC
CASTLAGGSSYEQYF
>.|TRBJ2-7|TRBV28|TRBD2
TGTGCCAGCAGTTTCCACGGGGGGGCCTACGAGCAGTACTTC
CASSFHGGAYEQYF
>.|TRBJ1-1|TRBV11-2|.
TGTGCCAGCAGCTTATCAAATGGGGCTGAAGCTTTCTTT
CASSLSNGAEAFF
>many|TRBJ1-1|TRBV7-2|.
TGTGCCAGCAGCTCCTACCCAACAGGGTATGGTGAAGCTTTCTTT
CASSSYPTGYGEAFF
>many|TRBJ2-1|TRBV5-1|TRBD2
TGCGCCAGCAGCCCAGGGACTAGCGGGAGAGGTGAGCAGTTCTTC
CASSPGTSGRGEQFF
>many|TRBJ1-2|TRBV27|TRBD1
TGTGCCAGCAGCTTTGGACAGGGTGGAGGCTACACCTTC
CASSFGQGGGYTF
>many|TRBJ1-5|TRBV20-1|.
TGCAGTGCTAGAGTTTCCGGGCCCGGGCCCCAGCATTTT
CSARVSGPGPQHF
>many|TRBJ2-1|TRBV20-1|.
TGCAGTGCTAGAGATAACACAGTTCGGAATGAGCAGTTCTTC
CSARDNTVRNEQFF
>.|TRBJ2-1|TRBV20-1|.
TGCAGTGCTAGTAGGGCGACTAGGGTCAACAATGAGCAGTTCTTC
CSASRATRVNNEQFF
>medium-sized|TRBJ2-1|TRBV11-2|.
TGTGCCAGCAGCTTACTAGGGGGGGATGAGCAGTTCTTC
CASSLLGGDEQFF
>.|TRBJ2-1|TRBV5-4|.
TGTGCCAGCAGCTTGAGCGGGACAGGAACCAAGGAGCAGTTCTTC
CASSLSGTGTKEQFF
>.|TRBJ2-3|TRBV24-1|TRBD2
TGTGCCACCAGTGACCATATAGCGGGAGGGAGCACAGATACGCAGTATTTT
CATSDHIAGGSTDTQYF
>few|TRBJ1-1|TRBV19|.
TGTGCCAGTGCAGGGTACACTGAAGCTTTCTTT
CASAGYTEAFF
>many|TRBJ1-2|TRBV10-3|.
TGTGCCATCAGTGAGGACTCATATGGCTACACCTTC
CAISEDSYGYTF
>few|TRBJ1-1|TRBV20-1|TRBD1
TGCAGTGCTAGAGATCCAAGGGGGCAGAACACTGAAGCTTTCTTT
CSARDPRGQNTEAFF
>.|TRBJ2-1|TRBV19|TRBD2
TGTGCCAGTAGTTCCGGGACTAGCGGGGGATCCTACAATGAGCAGTTCTTC
CASSSGTSGGSYNEQFF
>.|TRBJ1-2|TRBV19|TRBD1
TGTGCCAGTAGTATTCGGGGACAGCGAAGAAACTATGGCTACACCTTC
CASSIRGQRRNYGYTF
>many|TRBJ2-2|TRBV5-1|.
TGCGCCAGCAGCTCGTCGGGGGACACCGGGGAGCTGTTTTTT
CASSSSGDTGELFF
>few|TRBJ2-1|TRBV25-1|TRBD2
TGTGCCAGCAGTGCTCGGGAGGGCCCCTACAATGAGCAGTTCTTC
CASSAREGPYNEQFF
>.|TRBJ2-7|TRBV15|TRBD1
TGTGCCACCAGCAGCCACCGGGACAGCTCCTACGAGCAGTACTTC
CATSSHRDSSYEQYF
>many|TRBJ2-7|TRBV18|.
TGTGCCAGCTCACAAGGGGGGGGACGGCTGCAGCAGTACTTC
CASSQGGGRLQQYF